This T cell receptor (beta chain) stems from a study of cytomegalovirus exposure and HLA in healthy donors. Study in general: The 95 to 150 validation repertoires used the same platform as the roughly 670 first-cohort repertoires, a later analysis reported. Study results and limitations: Altogether, 150 to 200 TCR beta chains were recorded as cytomegalovirus-associated.

TCRdb's table, derived via immunoSEQ multiplex PCR, lists solely in-frame clones and lacks some. Counted here are some 86,000 clones, approximately 93% occurring once; the ten biggest clones make up about 3.9%. The CDR3 extends over 13 amino acids. Germline V gene sequence: CDR1 SGHVS, CDR2 FNYEAQ. Between the trimmed V and J ends, which lost 5 bases and 5 bases, there was a span of 13 bases. This clone occurred a few times. The antigen remains unidentified. V gene TRBV7-6 combines with J gene TRBJ2-7, with D hard to call. Sequencing used PBMCs. This TCR came from a woman aged 25-40 years in good health and CMV-seronegative. Written as DNA, the CDR3 is TGTGCCAGCAGCCCAGGCCCTCTCAACGAGCAGTACTTC. This encodes CASSPGPLNEQYF.